Below, 28 T cell receptor beta chains from the same sample are listed, as sequenced in a study of regulatory T cells in long-lasting Graves disease. Relying on iRepertoire HTBI primers and Arm-PCR of CDR3 regions, the team built TCR beta libraries. MiXCR, run by TCRdb on the multiplex PCR reads, gives a single entry per CDR3 protein. Of 400,000 to 500,000 distinct CDR3 sequences listed, about 15% are singletons. Time point given: newly diagnosed GD, antithyroid drugs for less than 3 months. There was RNA extracted from PBMCs, and the TCR library was made from it. In addition, the sample was reused for a study of T cells in Graves' hyperthyroidism and ophthalmopathy.

The starting material was peripheral blood mononuclear cells (PBMCs), obtained at new diagnosis, from a patient treated with antithyroid drugs. The receptors originated from a woman in her thirties or forties with Graves disease.

This clonotype was observed at least ten times. The rearrangement joins TRBV12-3 or TRBV12-4 to TRBJ1-2; D may be TRBD1 (5 bases). V gave up 5 bases and J gave up 7 bases, with 20 bases separating them. The CDR3 runs to 15 residues. The CDR3 DNA is TGTGCCAGCAGTCCTGGCGACGGGGCAAGACCTGGCTACACCTTC. It codes for CASSPGDGARPGYTF.

This clonotype was found many times. The chain has TRBV6-2 or TRBV6-3 and TRBJ2-3; D unresolved. Trimming stripped 0 bases from V and 4 bases from J, with 14 bases between. This CDR3 has 16 amino acids. Per the germline V gene, CDR1 is MNHEY and CDR2 is SVGEGT. CDR3 region: CASSYSIDQKPDTQYF. The CDR3 DNA sequence: TGTGCCAGCAGTTACTCGATCGACCAAAAACCAGATACGCAGTATTTT.

This clonotype has a count of ten or more. The genes are TRBV12-3 or TRBV12-4 and TRBJ2-1; D gene uncertain. The V and J ends lost 5 bases and 9 bases respectively, with 17 bases between them. The CDR3 has 14 residues. The CDR3 spells CASSPVSKFGEQFF. The CDR3 coding sequence is TGTGCCAGCAGTCCAGTCAGCAAGTTTGGTGAGCAGTTCTTC.

This clonotype was recorded at least ten times. This rearrangement joins TRBV7-3 to TRBJ2-1; TRBD2 aligns across 8 bases. The CDR3 runs 16 residues. In germline, CDR1 is SGHTA, CDR2 FQGTGA. J gave up 1 base and V 0 bases, and 2 bases lay outside the gene matches. The CDR3 DNA reads TGTGCCAGCAGCTTAACACCGGGAGGGTCCTACAATGAGCAGTTCTTC. Translation: CASSLTPGGSYNEQFF.

This clonotype was found many times. The CDR3 sequence: CASRDSGTANYGYTF. The CDR3, as DNA: TGTGCCAGCAGAGATTCCGGGACAGCTAACTATGGCTACACCTTC. The rearrangement links TRBV3-1 to TRBJ1-2, with 7 bases aligning to TRBD1. After removal of 6 bases from V and 0 bases from J, the junction contained 7 bases not matched to a gene. This CDR3 is 15 amino acids long. Germline V gene lookup returns CDR1 LGHDT and CDR2 YNNKEL (reference sequence).

The rearrangement joins TRBV6-1 to TRBJ1-2; tentatively, D is TRBD1 (5 bases). This CDR3 has 13 residues. Looked up from germline, CDR1 is MNHNS and CDR2 is SASEGT. Trimming took 7 bases from V and 4 from J, leaving 13 bases between them. For the CDR3, the DNA is TGTGCCAGCATTCGGGACGGGCGCTATGGCTACACCTTC. Its translation is CASIRDGRYGYTF.

This clonotype was detected many times. This chain connects TRBV12-3 or TRBV12-4 to TRBJ1-5, with TRBD1 matching 9 bases. CDR3 length: 17 amino acids. With 3 bases clipped from V and 0 bases from J, the junction kept 6 bases outside the gene matches. CDR3 in amino acids: CASSFFGTGHSNQPQHF. CDR3 sequence (DNA): TGTGCCAGCAGTTTTTTCGGGACAGGGCATAGCAATCAGCCCCAGCATTTT.

This clonotype occurred many times. The chain combines TRBV15 with TRBJ1-1, with D unclear. The length of the CDR3 is 15 residues. Deletions cut 4 bases from V and 2 bases from J, with 14 bases between. Germline V CDR1 and CDR2: LNHNV, YYDKDF (reference sequence). The CDR3 coding sequence is TGTGCCACCAGCAAAGCAGCAAGCGGAAACACTGAAGCTTTCTTT. Its translation: CATSKAASGNTEAFF.

In its sample, this clonotype was seen many times. The chain employs TRBV7-3 and TRBJ2-1, with TRBD1 identical over 9 bases. Unmatched junction bases numbered 6, after V lost 5 bases and J lost 10 bases. CDR1 is SGHTA and CDR2 is FQGTGA in the germline V gene. The CDR3 spans 13 residues. The CDR3 loop is CASSPQGALEQFF. The CDR3 coding sequence is TGTGCCAGCAGCCCACAGGGGGCTTTAGAGCAGTTCTTC.

This clonotype was counted many times. The genes are TRBV28 and TRBJ1-6; no firm D call. V was shortened by 1 base and J by 8 bases, with 6 bases between the two germline ends. The germline CDR1 and CDR2 sequences are MDHEN and SYDVKM. This CDR3 contains 13 residues. As DNA, the CDR3 is TGTGCCAGCAGTTTATCAAGGGATTCACCCCTCCACTTT. Protein sequence: CASSLSRDSPLHF. Looking up the rest from reference TRBV28 and TRBJ1-6 gives the full variable domain: DVKVTQSSRYLVKRTGEKVFLECVQDMDHENMFWYRQDPGLGLRLIYFSYDVKMKEKGDIPEGYSVSREKKERFSLILESASTNQTSMYLCASSLSRDSPLHFGNGTRLTVT.

CDR3 loop: CASSLSPGTSNEQFF. The CDR3 bases are TGTGCCAGCAGCTTATCTCCAGGGACTTCCAATGAGCAGTTCTTC. The chain links TRBV7-8 to TRBJ2-1; D may be TRBD2 (6 bases). CDR1 is SGHVS and CDR2 is FQNEAQ in the germline V gene. The V gene lost 2 bases and the J gene lost 6 bases, with 14 bases spanning the gap. This CDR3 spans 15 amino acids.

This clonotype was counted many times. The chain is built from TRBV7-8 and TRBJ2-3; no clear D gene. The CDR3 runs 15 residues. Trimming pared 5 bases from V and 0 bases from J, leaving 12 bases between. Germline V gives CDR1 SGHVS, CDR2 FQNEAQ. CDR3 sequence: CASSPFSSSTDTQYF. CDR3 sequence (DNA): TGTGCCAGCAGCCCCTTTAGTAGCAGCACAGATACGCAGTATTTT.

This clonotype has at least ten counts. The junction departs from the called germline gene at one end, perhaps through a read error. This chain uses TRBV7-7 with TRBJ2-3, with 12 bases fitting TRBD2. Germline lookup yields CDR1 SSHAT and CDR2 FNYEAQ (reference sequence). CDR3 length: 18 residues. The CDR3 loop reads CASSSYPRLAGVTDTQYF. In DNA form, the CDR3 reads TGTGCTAGCAGTTCCTACCCCCGACTAGCGGGAGTCACAGATACGCAGTATTTT.

This clonotype was observed a few times. Being one base from a much bigger clone, this may be a read error. The V and J genes are TRBV27 and TRBJ2-3; D not resolved. Trimming took 1 base from V and 4 from J, leaving 21 bases between them. This CDR3 has 18 amino acids. The germline V gene has CDR1 MNHEY and CDR2 SMNVEV (reference sequence). The DNA of the CDR3 is TGTGCCAGCAGTTTATATGATCGGCCACCCAACGCCCCAGATACGCAGTATTTT. Protein sequence: CASSLYDRPPNAPDTQYF.

This chain connects TRBV5-1 to TRBJ1-4; maybe TRBD1 (5 bases). With 5 bases removed from V and 7 bases from J, the gap between germline ends came to 12 bases. Germline V gene data show CDR1 as SGHRS and CDR2 as YFSETQ. This CDR3 is 13 amino acids long. The CDR3 protein is CASRGDGGEKLFF. The CDR3 bases are TGCGCCAGCAGGGGGGACGGAGGTGAAAAACTGTTTTTT. Complete variable domain (other parts from reference TRBV5-1 and TRBJ1-4): KAGVTQTPRYLIKTRGQQVTLSCSPISGHRSVSWYQQTPGQGLQFLFEYFSETQRNKGNFPGRFSGRQFSNSRSEMNVSTLELGDSALYLCASRGDGGEKLFFGSGTQLSVL.

Ten or more counts support this clonotype. The rearrangement joins TRBV6-2 or TRBV6-3 to TRBJ2-7, with 10 bases aligning to TRBD2. This CDR3 region has 18 residues. V trimming: 3 bases; J trimming: 2 bases; junction bases outside the gene matches: 13. Germline V gene sequence: CDR1 MNHEY, CDR2 SVGEGT. DNA of the CDR3: TGTGCCAGCAGTTATACCGGGACTAGCGATACTACTCCCTACGAGCAGTACTTC. Residues: CASSYTGTSDTTPYEQYF.

This clonotype was recorded many times. This chain joins TRBV5-6 and TRBJ2-5; 7 nucleotides align to TRBD2. CDR3 length: 13 amino acids. Germline V gives CDR1 SGHDT, CDR2 YYEEEE. V lost 2 bases and J lost 4; bases outside the gene matches: 2. CDR3 DNA: TGTGCCAGCAGCTTTCCTAGCGGAGAGACCCAGTACTTC. Translated, it gives CASSFPSGETQYF.

This clonotype was seen at least ten times. The chain uses TRBV5-1 and TRBJ2-7, with 8 positions matching TRBD1. V shed 4 bases and J 5 bases; nucleotides not matched to a gene: 11. The CDR3 runs to 15 residues. Germline assignment: CDR1 SGHRS and CDR2 YFSETQ. DNA of the CDR3: TGCGCCAGCAGCCGAATGGCAGGGGGCGCGGACGAGCAGTACTTC. Translating gives CASSRMAGGADEQYF.

This clonotype was seen at least ten times. V usage is TRBV11-2 and J usage is TRBJ1-1, with TRBD1 identical over 10 bases. The CDR3 runs to 16 residues. J was trimmed by 6 bases and V by 5 bases; bases with no gene match: 12. CDR1 is SGHAT, CDR2 FQNNGV, per germline. CDR3 amino acids: CASSRGQGFRSAEAFF. The CDR3 DNA sequence: TGTGCCAGCAGCCGGGGACAGGGGTTTCGGAGTGCTGAAGCTTTCTTT.

This clonotype was found many times. The CDR3 sequence is CSATIWKVASDTQYF. The CDR3 DNA sequence: TGCAGTGCCACAATCTGGAAGGTGGCATCGGATACGCAGTATTTT. The chain uses TRBV20-1 and TRBJ2-3, with D hard to call. CDR1 is DFQATT and CDR2 is SNEGSKA in the germline V gene (reference sequence). Trimming removed 6 bases at V and 6 bases at J, with 22 bases between. There are 15 residues in the CDR3.

In this sample, this clonotype turned up many times. The gene calls are TRBV11-3 and TRBJ2-7; D may be TRBD1 (5 bases). This CDR3 has 14 amino acids. Looked up from germline, CDR1 is SGHNT and CDR2 is YENEEA. The V and J ends lost 5 bases and 2 bases respectively, with 13 bases between them. The CDR3: CASSPPRQPYEQYF. The CDR3 DNA sequence: TGTGCCAGCAGCCCCCCGAGACAGCCCTACGAGCAGTACTTC.

V and J are TRBV28 and TRBJ1-1; D is unclear. The CDR3 extends over 14 amino acids. Trimming pared 2 bases from V and 5 bases from J, leaving 12 bases between. Per germline, CDR1 MDHEN and CDR2 SYDVKM. The chain's CDR3 is CASSLGREVTEAFF. Written as DNA, the CDR3 is TGTGCCAGCAGTTTAGGTAGGGAGGTAACTGAAGCTTTCTTT.

This chain uses TRBV7-9 with TRBJ2-1, with 7 bases matching TRBD1. The CDR3 spans 20 residues. Germline V CDR1 and CDR2: SEHNR, FQNEAQ (reference sequence). V was clipped by 3 bases and J by 0 bases; unmatched bases: 17. The CDR3 DNA follows: TGTGCCAGCAGCTTGGTACGTTTGTTGGTCAGGGACAGCTCCTACAATGAGCAGTTCTTC. Encoded protein: CASSLVRLLVRDSSYNEQFF. The whole variable domain, filled in from reference TRBV7-9 and TRBJ2-1, reads DTGVSQNPRHKITKRGQNVTFRCDPISEHNRLYWYRQTLGQGPEFLTYFQNEAQLEKSRLLSDRFSAERPKGSFSTLEIQRTEQGDSAMYLCASSLVRLLVRDSSYNEQFFGPGTRLTVL.

Comment on this clonotype: Possible read error: a much larger clone is one base away. The gene calls are TRBV29-1 and TRBJ2-2, with 7 bases matching TRBD2. In germline, CDR1 is SQVTM, CDR2 ANQGSEA. The length of the CDR3 is 14 residues. Here the CDR3 reads CTPLPAGVIGKLFF. The CDR3 DNA reads as TGCACGCCTCTCCCGGCGGGAGTGATCGGGAAGCTGTTTTTT.

V gene TRBV7-9 combines with J gene TRBJ2-7; no reliable D call. This CDR3 has 17 residues. Germline V gene sequence: CDR1 SEHNR, CDR2 FQNEAQ (reference sequence). Trimming shortened V by 3 bases and J by 5 bases, and 23 bases separated the two germline ends. The CDR3 region is CASSFGSAPQVVNEQYF. DNA of the CDR3: TGTGCCAGCAGCTTCGGTAGTGCCCCTCAGGTAGTGAACGAGCAGTACTTC.

The J gene is TRBJ2-6, the V gene TRBV11-3; no clear D gene. This CDR3 is 15 amino acids long. Germline lookup yields CDR1 SGHNT and CDR2 YENEEA. Deletions cut 3 bases from V and 0 bases from J, with 6 bases between. The CDR3 reads CASSFRDSGANVLTF. The CDR3 DNA reads TGTGCCAGCAGCTTCCGAGACTCTGGGGCCAACGTCCTGACTTTC.

With regard to this clonotype: One base away lies a much larger clone, so this may be a sequencing read error. The rearrangement links TRBV13 to TRBJ2-7, with 12 bases aligning to TRBD2. Per germline, CDR1 PRHDT and CDR2 FYEKMQ (reference sequence). The CDR3 covers 17 residues. CDR3 bases: TGTGCCAGCAGCACAGGGACTGGGACTAGCGGGTTCCCTCGGCAGCACTTC. The encoded protein is CASSTGTGTSGFPRQHF. The variable domain in full, with the rest retrieved from reference TRBV13 and TRBJ2-7, is AAGVIQSPRHLIKEKRETATLKCYPIPRHDTVYWYQQGPGQDPQFLISFYEKMQSDKGSIPDRFSAQQFSDYHSELNMSSLELGDSALYFCASSTGTGTSGFPRQHFGPGTRLTVT.

The J gene is TRBJ1-2, the V gene TRBV5-1; a possible D gene is TRBD1 (6 bases). The CDR3 is made up of 14 amino acids. CDR1 is SGHRS, CDR2 YFSETQ, per germline. V lost 5 bases, J lost 4 bases, and 15 bases lay in between. The CDR3 region is CASRPDRNFYGYTF. In nucleotides, the CDR3 is TGCGCCAGCAGACCCGACAGGAACTTCTATGGCTACACCTTC.